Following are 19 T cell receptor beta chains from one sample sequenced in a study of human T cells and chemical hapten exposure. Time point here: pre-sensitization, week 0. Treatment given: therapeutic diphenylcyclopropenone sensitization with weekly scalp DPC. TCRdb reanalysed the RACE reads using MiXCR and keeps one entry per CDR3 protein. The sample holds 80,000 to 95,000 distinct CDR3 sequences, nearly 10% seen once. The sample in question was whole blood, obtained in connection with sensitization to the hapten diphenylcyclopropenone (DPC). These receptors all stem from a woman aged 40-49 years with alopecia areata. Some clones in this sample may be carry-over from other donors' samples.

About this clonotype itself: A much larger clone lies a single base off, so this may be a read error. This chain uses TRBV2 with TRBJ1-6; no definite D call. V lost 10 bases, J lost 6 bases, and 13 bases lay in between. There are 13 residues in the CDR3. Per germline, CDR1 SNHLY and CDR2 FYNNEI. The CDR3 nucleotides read TGTGCCAACCGTAGGTCAGCTAATTCACCCCTCCACTTT. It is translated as CANRRSANSPLHF.

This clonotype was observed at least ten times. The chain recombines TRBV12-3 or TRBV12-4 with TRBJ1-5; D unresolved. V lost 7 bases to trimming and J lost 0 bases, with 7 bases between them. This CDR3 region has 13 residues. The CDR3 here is CASTQYSNQPQHF. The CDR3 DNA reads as TGTGCCAGCACTCAGTATAGCAATCAGCCCCAGCATTTT.

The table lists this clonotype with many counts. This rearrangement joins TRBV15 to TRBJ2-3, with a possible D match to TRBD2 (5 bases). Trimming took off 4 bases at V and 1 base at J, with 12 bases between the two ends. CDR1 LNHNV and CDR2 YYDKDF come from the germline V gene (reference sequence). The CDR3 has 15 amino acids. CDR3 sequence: CATSKSFGGTDTQYF. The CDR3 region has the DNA TGTGCCACCAGCAAGAGTTTCGGGGGCACAGATACGCAGTATTTT.

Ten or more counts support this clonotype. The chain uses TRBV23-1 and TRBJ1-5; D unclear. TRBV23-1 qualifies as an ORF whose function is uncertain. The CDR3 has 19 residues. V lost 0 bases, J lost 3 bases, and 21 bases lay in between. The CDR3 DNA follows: TGCGCCAGCAGTCAATCCTTACGGAAAGCCCACTTTCCCAATCAGCCCCAGCATTTT. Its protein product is CASSQSLRKAHFPNQPQHF.

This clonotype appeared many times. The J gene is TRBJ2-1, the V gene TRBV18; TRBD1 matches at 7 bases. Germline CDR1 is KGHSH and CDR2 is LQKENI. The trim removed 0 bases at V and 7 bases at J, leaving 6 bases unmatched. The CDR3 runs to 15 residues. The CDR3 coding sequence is TGTGCCAGCTCACCACCGGGGACAGAGAATAATGAGCAGTTCTTC. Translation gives CASSPPGTENNEQFF.

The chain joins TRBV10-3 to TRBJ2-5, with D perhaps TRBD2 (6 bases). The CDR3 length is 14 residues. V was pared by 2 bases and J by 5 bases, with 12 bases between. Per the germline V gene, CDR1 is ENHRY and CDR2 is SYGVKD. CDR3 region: CAISEARGIETQYF. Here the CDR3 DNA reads TGTGCCATCAGTGAGGCCCGCGGGATCGAGACCCAGTACTTC.

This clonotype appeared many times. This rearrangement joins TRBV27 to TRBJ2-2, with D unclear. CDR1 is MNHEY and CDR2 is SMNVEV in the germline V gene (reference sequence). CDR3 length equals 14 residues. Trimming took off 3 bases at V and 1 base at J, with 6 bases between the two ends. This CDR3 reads CASSFTENTGELFF. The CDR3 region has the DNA TGTGCCAGCAGTTTCACAGAGAACACCGGGGAGCTGTTTTTT.

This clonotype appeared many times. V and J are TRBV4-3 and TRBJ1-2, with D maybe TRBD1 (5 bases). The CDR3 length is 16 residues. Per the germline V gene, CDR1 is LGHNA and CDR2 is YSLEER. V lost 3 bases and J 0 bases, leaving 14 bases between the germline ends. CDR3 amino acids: CASSQNRDAPNYGYTF. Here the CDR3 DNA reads TGCGCCAGCAGCCAGAACCGGGACGCCCCTAACTATGGCTACACCTTC.

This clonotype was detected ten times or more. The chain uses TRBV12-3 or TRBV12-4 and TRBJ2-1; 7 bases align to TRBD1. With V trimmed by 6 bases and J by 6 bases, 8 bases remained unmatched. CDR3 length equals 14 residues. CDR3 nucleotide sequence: TGTGCCAGCAGCCGCCGACAGGGATCCAATGAGCAGTTCTTC. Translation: CASSRRQGSNEQFF.

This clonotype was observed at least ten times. The CDR3 bases are TGTGCCAGCAGCCGCAGGGGGATTCAGTACTTC. Its translation is CASSRRGIQYF. The chain joins TRBV2 to TRBJ2-4; TRBD1 matches 7 bases. Germline assignment: CDR1 SNHLY and CDR2 FYNNEI. The CDR3 is 11 residues long. The ends lost 6 bases at V and 10 bases at J; junction bases unmatched: 3.

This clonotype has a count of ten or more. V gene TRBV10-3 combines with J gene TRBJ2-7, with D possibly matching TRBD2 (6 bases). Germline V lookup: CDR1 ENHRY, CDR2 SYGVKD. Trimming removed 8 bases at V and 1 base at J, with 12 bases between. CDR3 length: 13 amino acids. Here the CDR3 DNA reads TGTGCCATCCAAAAGGGACTTTCCTACGAGCAGTACTTC. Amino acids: CAIQKGLSYEQYF.

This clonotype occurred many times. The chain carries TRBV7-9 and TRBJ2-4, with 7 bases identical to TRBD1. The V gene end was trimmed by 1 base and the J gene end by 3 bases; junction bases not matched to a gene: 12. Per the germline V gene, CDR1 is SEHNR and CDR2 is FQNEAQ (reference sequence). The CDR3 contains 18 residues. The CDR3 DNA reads TGTGCCAGCAGCTTAGAGGGGGACAGTTATTCCGTCAAAAACATTCAGTACTTC. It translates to CASSLEGDSYSVKNIQYF.

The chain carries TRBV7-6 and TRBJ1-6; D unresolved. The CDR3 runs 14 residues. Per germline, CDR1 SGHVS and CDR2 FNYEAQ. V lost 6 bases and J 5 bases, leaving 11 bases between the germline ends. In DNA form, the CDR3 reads TGTGCCAGCAGGACGCAAGGGAATAATTCACCCCTCCACTTT. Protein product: CASRTQGNNSPLHF. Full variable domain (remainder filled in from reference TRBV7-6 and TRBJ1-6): GAGVSQSPRYKVTKRGQDVALRCDPISGHVSLYWYRQALGQGPEFLTYFNYEAQQDKSGLPNDRFSAERPEGSISTLTIQRTEQRDSAMYRCASRTQGNNSPLHFGNGTRLTVT.

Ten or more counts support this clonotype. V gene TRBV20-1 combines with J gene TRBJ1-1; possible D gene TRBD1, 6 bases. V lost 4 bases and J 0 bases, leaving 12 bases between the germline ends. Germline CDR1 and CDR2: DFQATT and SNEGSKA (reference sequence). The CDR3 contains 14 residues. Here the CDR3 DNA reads TGCAGTGCTACTCGGGACACCATGAACACTGAAGCTTTCTTT. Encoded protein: CSATRDTMNTEAFF.

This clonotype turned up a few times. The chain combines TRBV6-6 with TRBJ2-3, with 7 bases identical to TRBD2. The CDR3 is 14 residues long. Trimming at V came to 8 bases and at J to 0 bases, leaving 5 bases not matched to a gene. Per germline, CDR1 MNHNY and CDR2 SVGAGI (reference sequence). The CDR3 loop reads CASGTTASTDTQYF. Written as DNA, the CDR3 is TGTGCCAGCGGGACTACCGCTAGCACAGATACGCAGTATTTT.

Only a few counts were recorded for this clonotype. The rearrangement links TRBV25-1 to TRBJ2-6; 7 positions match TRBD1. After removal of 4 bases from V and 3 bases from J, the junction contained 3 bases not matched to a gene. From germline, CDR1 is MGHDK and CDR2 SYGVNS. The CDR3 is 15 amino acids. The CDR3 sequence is CASSGQGVGANVLTF. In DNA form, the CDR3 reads TGTGCCAGCAGTGGCCAGGGGGTTGGGGCCAACGTCCTGACTTTC.

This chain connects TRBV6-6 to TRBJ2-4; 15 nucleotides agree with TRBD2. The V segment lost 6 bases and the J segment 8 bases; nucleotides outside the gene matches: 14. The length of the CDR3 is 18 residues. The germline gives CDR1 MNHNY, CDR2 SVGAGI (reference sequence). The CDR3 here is CASSTYIRTSGGGDIQYF. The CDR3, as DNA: TGTGCCAGCAGCACCTACATACGGACTAGCGGGGGGGGTGACATTCAGTACTTC.

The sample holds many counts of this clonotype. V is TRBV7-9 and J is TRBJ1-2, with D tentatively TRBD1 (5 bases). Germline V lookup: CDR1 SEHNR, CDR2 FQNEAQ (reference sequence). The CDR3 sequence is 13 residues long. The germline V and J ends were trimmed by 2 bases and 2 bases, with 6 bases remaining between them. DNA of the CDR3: TGTGCCAGCAGCTTACGGGGCAACTATGGCTACACCTTC. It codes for CASSLRGNYGYTF.

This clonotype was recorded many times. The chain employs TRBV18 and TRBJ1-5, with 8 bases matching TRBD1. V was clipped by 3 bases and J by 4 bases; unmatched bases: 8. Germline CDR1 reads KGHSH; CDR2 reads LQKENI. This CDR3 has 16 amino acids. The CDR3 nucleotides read TGTGCCAGCTCACCTCGGACAGGGCAGAAAAATCAGCCCCAGCATTTT. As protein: CASSPRTGQKNQPQHF.